This T cell receptor beta chain was profiled in a study of T cells in Graves' hyperthyroidism and ophthalmopathy. Study-level results: Appearing also in blood were most of the thyroid clonotypes expanded above 0.001. Ophthalmopathy was told apart from stable hyperthyroidism by a 13 V-J model.

Germline V lookup: CDR1 SNHLY, CDR2 FYNNEI. The CDR3 is made up of 15 amino acids. V trimming: 6 bases; J trimming: 7 bases; junction bases outside the gene matches: 9. This clonotype was seen many times. The antigen is undetermined. Amplified TCR beta CDR3 regions came from RNA transcripts. RT-PCR in the first round (using the HTBI primer set) targeted the TCR CDR3. TCRdb re-derived calls from the multiplex PCR reads in MiXCR, one entry per CDR3 protein. The sample has 300,000 to 400,000 distinct CDR3 sequences, approximately 13% seen once. V is TRBV2 and J is TRBJ1-6; 7 bases match TRBD1. Sequencing was performed on blood. The origin of this receptor is a woman in her fifties or sixties with Graves' hyperthyroidism. Written as DNA, the CDR3 is TGTGCCAGCAGGGAACAGGGGACGCGGAATTCACCCCTCCACTTT. It specifies CASREQGTRNSPLHF.